This TCR beta chain was obtained from a study of shared clonotypes between healthy human individuals. Study results and caveats: Generally, naive subsets came out with larger estimated richness than memory subsets.

In germline, CDR1 is SGHAT, CDR2 FQDESV (reference sequence). The CDR3 contains 16 residues. J was trimmed by 1 base and V by 0 bases; bases with no gene match: 6. Running of the assay took place at deep level. Evenly divided among several immunoSEQ plates was the genomic DNA of each subset. The method was immunoSEQ multiplex PCR; TCRdb's version includes in-frame clones alone and lacks a portion of them. The sample consists of 2 million to 3 million clones, about 92% of them appearing once. Naive CD45RA+ and memory CD45RA-negative subsets were split from CD4+ cells. Notes on this clone: Antigen unknown.

The source of this sequence is a man between 18 and 35 years old in good health. This chain uses TRBV11-1 with TRBJ2-7, with 7 positions matching TRBD1. The source material was naive CD4+ T cells sorted from blood. Described subset: CD45RA+ positively selected. The CDR3 spells CASSLALKGASYEQYF. CDR3 DNA sequence: TGTGCCAGCAGCTTAGCTCTCAAGGGGGCTTCCTACGAGCAGTACTTC.